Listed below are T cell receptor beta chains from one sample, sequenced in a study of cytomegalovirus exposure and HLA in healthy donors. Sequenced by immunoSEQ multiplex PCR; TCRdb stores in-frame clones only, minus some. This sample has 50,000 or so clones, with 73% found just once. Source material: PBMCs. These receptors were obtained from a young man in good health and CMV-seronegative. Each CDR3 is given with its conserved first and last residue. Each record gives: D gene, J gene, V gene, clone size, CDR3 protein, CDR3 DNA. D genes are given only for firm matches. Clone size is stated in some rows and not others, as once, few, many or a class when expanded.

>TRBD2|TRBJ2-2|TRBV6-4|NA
CASSDRAGGFANTGELFF
TGTGCCAGCAGTGACAGAGCGGGAGGTTTCGCGAACACCGGGGAGCTGTTTTTT
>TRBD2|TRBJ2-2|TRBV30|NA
CAWSKGLAGISTGELFF
TGTGCCTGGAGCAAAGGACTAGCGGGAATTAGCACCGGGGAGCTGTTTTTT
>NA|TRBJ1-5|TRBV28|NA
CASNGGANNQPQHF
TGTGCCAGCAATGGAGGGGCCAACAATCAGCCCCAGCATTTT
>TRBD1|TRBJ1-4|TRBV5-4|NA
CASSGSGGSTNEKLFF
TGTGCCAGCAGCGGTTCAGGGGGTTCAACTAATGAAAAACTGTTTTTT
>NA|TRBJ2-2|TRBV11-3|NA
CASSFGSVGGELFF
TGTGCCAGCAGCTTCGGGTCGGTTGGCGGGGAGCTGTTTTTT
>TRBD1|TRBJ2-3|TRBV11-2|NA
CASSLTGLGPPKDTQYF
TGTGCCAGCAGCCTGACAGGGCTAGGACCTCCTAAGGATACGCAGTATTTT
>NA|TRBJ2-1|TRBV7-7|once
CASSLALTSFSEQFF
TGTGCTAGCAGCTTAGCTTTGACTAGTTTTAGTGAGCAGTTCTTC
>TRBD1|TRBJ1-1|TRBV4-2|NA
CASSQDRDRGWNTEAFF
TGTGCCAGCAGCCAAGACCGGGACAGGGGATGGAACACTGAAGCTTTCTTT
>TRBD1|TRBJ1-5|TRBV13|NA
CASSYGTGGNQPQHF
TGTGCCAGCAGTTACGGGACAGGGGGCAATCAGCCCCAGCATTTT
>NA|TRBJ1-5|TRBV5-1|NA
CASRAGLGNQPQHF
TGCGCCAGCAGGGCCGGACTAGGGAATCAGCCCCAGCATTTT
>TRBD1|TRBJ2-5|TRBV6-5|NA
CASRWDRARETQYF
TGTGCCAGCAGGTGGGACAGGGCACGGGAGACCCAGTACTTC
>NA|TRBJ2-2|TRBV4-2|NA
CASSQDLGVLGTGELFF
TGTGCCAGCAGCCAAGATTTAGGGGTCTTGGGTACCGGGGAGCTGTTTTTT
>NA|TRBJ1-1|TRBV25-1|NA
CASSESTVMNTEAFF
TGTGCCAGCAGTGAGTCGACAGTAATGAACACTGAAGCTTTCTTT
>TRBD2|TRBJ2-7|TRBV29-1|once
CSVAGAGGSYEQYF
TGCAGCGTAGCAGGAGCGGGAGGATCCTACGAGCAGTACTTC
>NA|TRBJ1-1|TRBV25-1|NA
CASSPGGAKVFF
TGTGCCAGCAGCCCCGGAGGGGCAAAGGTCTTTTTT
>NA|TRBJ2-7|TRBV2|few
CASSEQGMNEQYF
TGTGCCAGCAGTGAGCAGGGTATGAACGAGCAGTACTTC
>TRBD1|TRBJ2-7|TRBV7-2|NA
CASSAEQGAHEQYF
TGTGCCAGCAGCGCAGAACAGGGGGCCCACGAGCAGTACTTC
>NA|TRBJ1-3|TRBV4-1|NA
CASSQGQFSGNTIYF
TGCGCCAGCAGCCAAGGTCAGTTCTCTGGAAACACCATATATTTT
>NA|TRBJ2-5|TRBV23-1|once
CASSQTGQETQYF
TGCGCCAGCAGTCAAACCGGCCAAGAGACCCAGTACTTC
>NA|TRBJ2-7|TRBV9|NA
CASSVGPSPEQYF
TGTGCCAGCAGCGTAGGGCCTTCCCCCGAGCAGTACTTC
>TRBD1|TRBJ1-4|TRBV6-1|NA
CASSEGQAPNEKLFF
TGTGCCAGCAGTGAGGGACAGGCGCCAAATGAAAAACTGTTTTTT
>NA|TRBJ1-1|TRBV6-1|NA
CASSEDRIEAFF
TGTGCCAGCAGTGAAGACAGAATTGAAGCTTTCTTT
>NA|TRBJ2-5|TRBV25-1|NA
CASSDSRLQETQYF
TGTGCCAGCAGTGACTCGCGGCTCCAAGAGACCCAGTACTTC
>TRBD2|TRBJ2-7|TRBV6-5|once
CASSRTSGSIYEQYF
TGTGCCAGCAGCCGCACTAGCGGGAGTATCTACGAGCAGTACTTC
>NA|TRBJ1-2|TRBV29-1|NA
CSVVSGGVYTF
TGCAGCGTTGTGTCCGGGGGGGTCTACACCTTC
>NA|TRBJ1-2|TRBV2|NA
CASRPSLDGYTF
TGTGCCAGCAGACCATCCTTAGATGGCTACACCTTC
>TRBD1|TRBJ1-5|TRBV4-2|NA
CASSQGDRTNSNQPQHF
TGTGCCAGCAGCCAAGGGGACAGAACAAATAGCAATCAGCCCCAGCATTTT
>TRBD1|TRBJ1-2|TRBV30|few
CAWSDNQGDYTF
TGTGCCTGGAGTGACAACCAGGGGGACTACACCTTC
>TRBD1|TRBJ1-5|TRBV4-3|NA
CASSQDRNPSQPQHF
TGCGCCAGCAGCCAGGACAGGAATCCAAGTCAGCCCCAGCATTTT
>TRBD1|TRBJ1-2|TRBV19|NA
CASSRGQTASGYTF
TGTGCCAGTAGTAGGGGACAGACCGCTAGCGGCTACACCTTC
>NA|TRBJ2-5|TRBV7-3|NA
CASSLSSSTETQYF
TGTGCCAGCAGCTTATCTTCTAGCACGGAGACCCAGTACTTC
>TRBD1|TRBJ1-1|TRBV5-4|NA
CASSLGDRPEAFF
TGTGCCAGCAGCTTGGGGGACAGGCCTGAAGCTTTCTTT
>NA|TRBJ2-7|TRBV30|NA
CAWSALNEQYF
TGTGCCTGGAGTGCCCTTAACGAGCAGTACTTC
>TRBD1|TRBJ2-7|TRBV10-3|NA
CAIRATGANTYEQYF
TGTGCCATCAGGGCGACAGGGGCGAATACCTACGAGCAGTACTTC
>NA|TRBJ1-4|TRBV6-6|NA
CASRWTATNEKLFF
TGTGCCAGCAGGTGGACAGCAACTAATGAAAAACTGTTTTTT
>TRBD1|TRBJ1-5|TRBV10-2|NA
CASTGTGDQPQHF
TGCGCCAGCACCGGGACAGGGGATCAGCCCCAGCATTTT
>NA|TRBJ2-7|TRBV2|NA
CASMTTSYEQYF
TGTGCCAGCATGACAACCTCCTACGAGCAGTACTTC
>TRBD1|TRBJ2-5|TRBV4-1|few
CASSQDRGRETQYF
TGCGCCAGCAGCCAAGATAGGGGGCGAGAGACCCAGTACTTC
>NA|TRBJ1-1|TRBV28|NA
CASSLGGGGDTEAFF
TGTGCCAGCAGTTTAGGAGGCGGAGGGGACACTGAAGCTTTCTTT
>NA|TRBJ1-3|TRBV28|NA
CASRLTGRGNTIYF
TGTGCCAGCAGATTAACAGGGAGAGGTAACACCATATATTTT
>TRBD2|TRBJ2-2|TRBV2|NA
CASSRTGGPVSGELFF
TGTGCCAGCAGTCGAACGGGAGGGCCTGTATCCGGGGAGCTGTTTTTT
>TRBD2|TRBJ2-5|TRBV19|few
CASSTVAGGGTQYF
TGTGCCAGTAGTACAGTAGCGGGAGGGGGGACCCAGTACTTC
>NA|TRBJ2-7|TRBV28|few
CASGRGGYEQYF
TGTGCCAGCGGAAGGGGTGGCTACGAGCAGTACTTC
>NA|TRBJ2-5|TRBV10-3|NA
CAISEVEETQYF
TGTGCCATCAGTGAGGTAGAAGAGACCCAGTACTTC
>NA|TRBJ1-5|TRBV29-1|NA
CSAGGGTSNQPQHF
TGCAGCGCCGGGGGAGGTACAAGCAATCAGCCCCAGCATTTT
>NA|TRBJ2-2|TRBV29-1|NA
CSVGMGGTGELFF
TGCAGCGTTGGGATGGGGGGCACCGGGGAGCTGTTTTTT
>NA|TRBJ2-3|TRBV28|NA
CAIAGLLNTDTQYF
TGTGCCATTGCGGGACTTTTAAACACAGATACGCAGTATTTT
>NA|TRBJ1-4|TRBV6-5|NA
CASSYSGGRGGEKLFF
TGTGCCAGCAGTTACTCGGGGGGGAGGGGAGGTGAAAAACTGTTTTTT
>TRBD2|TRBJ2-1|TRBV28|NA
CASRRSGRVSIGQFF
TGTGCCAGCAGGCGGAGCGGGAGAGTCTCCATCGGGCAGTTCTTC
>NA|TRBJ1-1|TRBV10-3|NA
CAISRPMEAEAFF
TGTGCCATCAGCAGACCGATGGAGGCCGAAGCTTTCTTT
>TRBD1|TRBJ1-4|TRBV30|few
CAGGQVGEKLFF
TGTGCCGGCGGACAGGTTGGTGAAAAACTGTTTTTT
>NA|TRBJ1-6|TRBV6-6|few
CASSTPKSSGSPLHF
TGTGCCAGCAGCACCCCAAAGTCGAGCGGTTCACCCCTCCACTTT
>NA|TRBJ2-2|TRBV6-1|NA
CASPGGLSNTGELFF
TGTGCCAGCCCCGGTGGGCTATCGAACACCGGGGAGCTGTTTTTT
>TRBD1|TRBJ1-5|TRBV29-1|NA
CSVQQATGANQPQHF
TGCAGCGTCCAACAGGCAACAGGGGCAAATCAGCCCCAGCATTTT
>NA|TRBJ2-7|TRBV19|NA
CASSIDIGGEQYF
TGTGCCAGTAGTATAGATATAGGGGGCGAGCAGTACTTC
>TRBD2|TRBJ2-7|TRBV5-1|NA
CASSGTSGSYEQYF
TGCGCCAGCAGCGGGACTAGCGGGAGTTACGAGCAGTACTTC
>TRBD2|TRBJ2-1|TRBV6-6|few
CASSSGTRKVEQFF
TGTGCCAGCAGTTCCGGGACTAGAAAGGTTGAGCAGTTCTTC
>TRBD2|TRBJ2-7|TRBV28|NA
CASSSAGYEQYF
TGTGCCAGCAGTTCAGCGGGGTACGAGCAGTACTTC
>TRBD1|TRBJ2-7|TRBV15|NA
CATKTGDTTYEQYF
TGTGCCACCAAGACAGGGGACACAACCTACGAGCAGTACTTC